This T cell receptor (beta chain) is drawn from a study of T-cell reconstitution after alpha-beta-depleted transplantation in children. Broader study findings: Expanded graft clones numbering several hundred reportedly gave rise to alpha-beta T cells about two months after transplant.

The TCRbeta library was prepared with unique molecular identifiers. TCRdb re-called the PCR reads through MiXCR, storing one row per CDR3 protein. The sample shows tens of thousands of distinct CDR3 sequences, 40% to 65% of them seen only once. This clonotype was seen more than once but under ten times. What it binds is unknown. Germline CDR1 ENHRY, CDR2 SYGVKD. Germline trimming cut 4 bases from V and 6 bases from J; bases unmatched to any gene: 5. The length of the CDR3 is 13 residues. This sample comprised peripheral blood, obtained before TCRalphabeta/CD19-depleted stem cell transplant. The chain uses TRBV10-3 and TRBJ2-7; 8 nucleotides align to TRBD1. This clonotype was sampled from a boy younger than two with SCID, due to receive a stem cell transplant. The CDR3 DNA reads as TGTGCCATCAGTGTGACAGGGGAACGCGAGCAGTACTTC. This encodes CAISVTGEREQYF.